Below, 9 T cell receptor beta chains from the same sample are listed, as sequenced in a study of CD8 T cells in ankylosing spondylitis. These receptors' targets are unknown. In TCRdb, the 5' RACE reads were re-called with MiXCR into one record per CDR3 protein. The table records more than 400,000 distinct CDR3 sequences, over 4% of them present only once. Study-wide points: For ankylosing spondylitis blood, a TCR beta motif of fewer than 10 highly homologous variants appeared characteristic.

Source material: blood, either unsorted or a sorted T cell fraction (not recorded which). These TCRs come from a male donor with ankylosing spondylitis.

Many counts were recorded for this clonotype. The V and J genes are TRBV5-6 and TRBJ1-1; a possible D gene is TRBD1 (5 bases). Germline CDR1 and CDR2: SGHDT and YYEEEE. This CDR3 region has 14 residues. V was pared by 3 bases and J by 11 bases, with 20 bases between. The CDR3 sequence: CASSSTEIHRFAFF. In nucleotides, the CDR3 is TGTGCCAGCAGCTCTACCGAGATTCACAGGTTTGCTTTCTTT. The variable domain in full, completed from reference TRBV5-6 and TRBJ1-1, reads DAGVTQSPTHLIKTRGQQVTLRCSPKSGHDTVSWYQQALGQGPQFIFQYYEEEERQRGNFPDRFSGHQFPNYSSELNVNALLLGDSALYLCASSSTEIHRFAFFGQGTRLTVV.

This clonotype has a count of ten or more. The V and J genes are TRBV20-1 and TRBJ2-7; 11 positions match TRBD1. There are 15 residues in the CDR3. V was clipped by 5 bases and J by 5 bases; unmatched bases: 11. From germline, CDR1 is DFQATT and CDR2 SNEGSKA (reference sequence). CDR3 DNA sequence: TGCAGTGCTTACTTCCCGGGACAGGGGGTCAACGAGCAGTACTTC. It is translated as CSAYFPGQGVNEQYF.

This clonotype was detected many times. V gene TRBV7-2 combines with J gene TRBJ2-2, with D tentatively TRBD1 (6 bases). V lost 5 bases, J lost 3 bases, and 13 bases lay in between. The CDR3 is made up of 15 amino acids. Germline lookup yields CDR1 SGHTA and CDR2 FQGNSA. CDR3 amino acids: CASSPGTSYTGELFF. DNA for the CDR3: TGTGCCAGCAGCCCAGGGACAAGTTACACCGGGGAGCTGTTTTTT.

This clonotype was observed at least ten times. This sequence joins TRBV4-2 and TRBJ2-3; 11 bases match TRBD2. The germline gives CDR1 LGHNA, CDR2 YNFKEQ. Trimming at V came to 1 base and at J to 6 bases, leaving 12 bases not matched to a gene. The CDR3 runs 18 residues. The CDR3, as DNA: TGTGCCAGCAGCCAAGTTCCCGCTAGCGGGGGGATTTGGGATACGCAGTATTTT. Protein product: CASSQVPASGGIWDTQYF.

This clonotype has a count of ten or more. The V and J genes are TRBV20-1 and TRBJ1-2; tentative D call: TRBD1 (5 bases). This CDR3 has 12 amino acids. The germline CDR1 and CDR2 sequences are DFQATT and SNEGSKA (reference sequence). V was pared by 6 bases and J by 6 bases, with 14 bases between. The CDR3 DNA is TGCAGTGCCCCGGGACGGTTGAATGGCTACACCTTC. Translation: CSAPGRLNGYTF.

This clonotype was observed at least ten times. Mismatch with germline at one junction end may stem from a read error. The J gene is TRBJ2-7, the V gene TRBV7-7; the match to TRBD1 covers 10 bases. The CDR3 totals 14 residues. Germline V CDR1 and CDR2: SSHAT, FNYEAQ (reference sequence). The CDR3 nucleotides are TGTGCTAGCAGCTTAGGACAGGGGGACTACGAGCAGTACTTC. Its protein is CASSLGQGDYEQYF. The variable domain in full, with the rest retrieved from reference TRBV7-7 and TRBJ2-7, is GAGVSQSPRYKVTKRGQDVTLRCDPISSHATLYWYQQALGQGPEFLTYFNYEAQPDKSGLPSDRFSAERPEGSISTLTIQRTEQRDSAMYRCASSLGQGDYEQYFGPGTRLTVT.

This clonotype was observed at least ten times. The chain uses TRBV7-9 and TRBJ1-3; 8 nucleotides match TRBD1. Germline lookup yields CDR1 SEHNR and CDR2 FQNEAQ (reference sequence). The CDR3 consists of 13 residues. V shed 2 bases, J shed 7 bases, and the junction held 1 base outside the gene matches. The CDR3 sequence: CASSLNRGNTIYF. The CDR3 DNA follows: TGTGCCAGCAGCTTAAACAGGGGGAACACCATATATTTT.

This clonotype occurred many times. The CDR3 spells CASSRQVRDTGELFF. Here the CDR3 DNA reads TGTGCCAGCAGCCGACAGGTCCGTGACACCGGGGAGCTGTTTTTT. The chain joins TRBV11-1 to TRBJ2-2, with D maybe TRBD1 (6 bases). The CDR3 totals 15 residues. Germline V lookup: CDR1 SGHAT, CDR2 FQDESV (reference sequence). The V end lost 5 bases, the J end lost 3 bases, and 13 bases lay between the germline ends.

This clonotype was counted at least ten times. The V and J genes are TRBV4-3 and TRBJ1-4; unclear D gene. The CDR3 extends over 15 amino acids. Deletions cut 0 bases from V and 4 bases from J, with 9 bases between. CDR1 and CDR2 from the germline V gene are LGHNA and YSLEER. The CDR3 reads CASSQDGRLNEKLFF. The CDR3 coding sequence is TGCGCCAGCAGCCAAGACGGCAGACTTAATGAAAAACTGTTTTTT.